The 9 T cell receptor beta chains given below trace back to one sample, sequenced in a study of blood T cells in healthy people across ages. Primers used in a second PCR of roughly 6 to 11 cycles were a sample-barcoded 5' primer and a J-beta primer mix. TCRdb analysed the 5' RACE reads with MiXCR anew, one entry per CDR3 protein. The sample yields fewer than 750,000 distinct CDR3 sequences, 40% to 65% seen once. Sequencing was done on a sample of blood. Every receptor here comes from a woman older than 75 in good health.

V usage is TRBV29-1 and J usage is TRBJ2-5; 8 bases fit TRBD1. The CDR3 has 13 amino acids. The V and J ends lost 0 bases and 5 bases, in that order; junction bases with no gene match: 2. Germline V gene data show CDR1 as SQVTM and CDR2 as ANQGSEA. CDR3 residues: CSVEDTGGETQYF. CDR3 in DNA: TGCAGCGTTGAAGATACAGGGGGGGAGACCCAGTACTTC.

The CDR3: CASSAGLGGYTF. The CDR3, as DNA: TGTGCCAGCAGCGCCGGACTAGGTGGCTACACCTTC. This chain connects TRBV7-2 to TRBJ1-2; no definite D call. The CDR3 is made up of 12 amino acids. CDR1 is SGHTA and CDR2 is FQGNSA in the germline V gene. Trimming pared 5 bases from V and 7 bases from J, leaving 11 bases between. The whole variable domain, remainder taken from reference TRBV7-2 and TRBJ1-2, is GAGVSQSPSNKVTEKGKDVELRCDPISGHTALYWYRQSLGQGLEFLIYFQGNSAPDKSGLPSDRFSAERTGGSVSTLTIQRTQQEDSAVYLCASSAGLGGYTFGSGTRLTVV.

Concerning this clonotype: A single base separates this from a much larger clone, so it may be a read error. The V call is TRBV5-1, the J call TRBJ2-5; TRBD1 is a possible D gene (6 bases). Germline values: CDR1 SGHRS, CDR2 YFSETQ. The CDR3 is 15 amino acids. Trimming left V 4 bases short and J 2 bases short, with 15 bases between. The CDR3 here is CASSLVVGGQETQYF. The CDR3 DNA sequence: TGCGCCAGCAGCCTTGTTGTAGGGGGTCAAGAGACCCAGTACTTC.

Regarding this clonotype: Just one base apart from a much larger clone, this may be a read error. The rearrangement joins TRBV6-6 to TRBJ2-3; TRBD2 aligns across 13 bases. From germline, CDR1 is MNHNY and CDR2 SVGAGI (reference sequence). The CDR3 covers 15 residues. Germline trimming cut 2 bases from V and 6 bases from J; bases unmatched to any gene: 2. The CDR3 DNA reads TGTGCCAGCAGTTACGCGACTAGCGGGAGGGATACGCAGTATTTT. Translated: CASSYATSGRDTQYF.

Worth noting for this clonotype: One end of the junction varies from germline; a read error may be responsible. The chain combines TRBV7-2 with TRBJ1-2; a weak D match, TRBD1 (5 bases). CDR3 length: 14 amino acids. Looked up from germline, CDR1 is SGHTA and CDR2 is FQGNSA. In DNA, the CDR3 is TGTGCCAGCAGAGGGGTTTTAGCTAACTATGGCTGCACCTTC. This gives the protein CASRGVLANYGCTF.

This chain links TRBV20-1 with TRBJ2-5; D unresolved. This CDR3 spans 15 amino acids. The V end was cut by 0 bases, the J end by 3 bases, with 14 bases between. Germline V CDR1 and CDR2: DFQATT, SNEGSKA (reference sequence). CDR3 loop: CSARDDRGPKETQYF. The DNA for the CDR3 is TGCAGTGCTAGAGATGACCGCGGACCCAAAGAGACCCAGTACTTC.

Comments on this clonotype: An end of the junction does not agree with germline; a read error may underlie this. The J gene is TRBJ1-1, the V gene TRBV5-1, with a possible D match to TRBD1 (6 bases). The germline V gene has CDR1 SGHRS and CDR2 YFSETQ. The CDR3 runs 15 residues. CDR3 sequence: CASSWRQVAGTEVFF. The CDR3 bases are TGCGCCAGCAGCTGGCGACAGGTCGCGGGGACTGAAGTTTTCTTT.

This clonotype came up many times. The rearrangement links TRBV20-1 to TRBJ2-1; the match to TRBD2 covers 7 bases. Trimming at V came to 6 bases and at J to 4 bases, leaving 6 bases not matched to a gene. There are 13 residues in the CDR3. Germline V lookup: CDR1 DFQATT, CDR2 SNEGSKA (reference sequence). The CDR3 DNA reads TGCAGTGCGAAGGCGGGGGAATACAATGAGCAGTTCTTC. This sequence encodes CSAKAGEYNEQFF.

Points on this clonotype: At one end, the junction sequence differs from germline, possibly due to a read error. The V gene is TRBV7-3, the J gene TRBJ1-1; possibly TRBD1 for D (6 bases). CDR1 and CDR2 from the germline V gene are SGHTA and FQGTGA. The CDR3 sequence is 15 residues long. This chain's CDR3 is CACSPQAGAYTEAFF. DNA for the CDR3: TGTGCCTGCAGCCCTCAAGCGGGGGCCTACACTGAAGCTTTCTTT.